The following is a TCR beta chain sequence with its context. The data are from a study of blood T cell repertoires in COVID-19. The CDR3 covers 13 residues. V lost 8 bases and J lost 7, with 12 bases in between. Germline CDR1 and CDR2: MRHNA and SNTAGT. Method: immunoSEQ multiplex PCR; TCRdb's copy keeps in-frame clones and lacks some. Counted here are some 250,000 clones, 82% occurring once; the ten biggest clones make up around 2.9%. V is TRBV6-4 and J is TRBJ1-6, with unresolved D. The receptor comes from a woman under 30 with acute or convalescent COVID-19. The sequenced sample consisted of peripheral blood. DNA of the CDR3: TGTGCCAGCCGGAGGCAGACAAATTCACCCCTCCACTTT. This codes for CASRRQTNSPLHF.